This is a list of T cell receptor beta chains from one sample in a study of blood T cell repertoires in COVID-19. The protocol was immunoSEQ multiplex PCR, while the TCRdb copy is restricted to in-frame clones and leaves out a portion. This table has under 300,000 clones, 70% to 90% appearing once. Input material: PBMCs or T cells enriched from blood (not recorded which). The receptors were sampled from a woman between 50 and 59 years old who had recovered from COVID-19. Both conserved end residues are part of each CDR3. D genes are given only for firm matches. A clone size is listed for some rows: how often the clone was seen (once, few, many), or a class if it is expanded.

size: -
V: TRBV2
J: TRBJ2-7
D: -
DNA: TGTGCCAGCAGTGTGGCGGCCGGGTCCTACGAGCAGTACTTC
CDR3: CASSVAAGSYEQYF

size: -
V: TRBV6-5
J: TRBJ1-1
D: -
DNA: TGTGCCAGCAGTTACCGGGGTGGGGCTGAAGCTTTCTTT
CDR3: CASSYRGGAEAFF

size: -
V: TRBV7-2
J: TRBJ1-5
D: -
DNA: TGTGCCAGCAGCTCGGGGGGGGGCGGAGGCAATCAGCCCCAGCATTTT
CDR3: CASSSGGGGGNQPQHF

size: -
V: TRBV6-5
J: TRBJ2-3
D: TRBD2
DNA: TGTGCCAGCAGTTTAGCGGGAGATGGGAATACGCAGTATTTT
CDR3: CASSLAGDGNTQYF

size: once
V: TRBV7-9
J: TRBJ1-3
D: -
DNA: TGTGCCACCACAAAGACGCGGGGGGCGCCTGGAAACACCATATATTTT
CDR3: CATTKTRGAPGNTIYF

size: -
V: TRBV9
J: TRBJ1-1
D: -
DNA: TGTGCCAGCAGCGTAGGGACAGTTACACTGAACACTGAAGCTTTCTTT
CDR3: CASSVGTVTLNTEAFF

size: -
V: TRBV6-2/TRBV6-3
J: TRBJ1-2
D: -
DNA: TGTGCCAGCAGTTACCGGAGGTACACCCCGCAGGATGGCTACACCTTC
CDR3: CASSYRRYTPQDGYTF

size: -
V: TRBV2
J: TRBJ2-1
D: -
DNA: TGTGCCAGCAGTGAGGCCAACAATGAGCAGTTCTTC
CDR3: CASSEANNEQFF

size: -
V: TRBV5-1
J: TRBJ2-5
D: TRBD2
DNA: TGCGCCAGCAGCTTACCGGGACTAGCGGGAGAGACCCAGTACTTC
CDR3: CASSLPGLAGETQYF

size: -
V: TRBV6-5
J: TRBJ2-7
D: TRBD2
DNA: TGTGCCAGCAGTCACGGACTAGCTTTGTCCTACGAGCAGTACTTC
CDR3: CASSHGLALSYEQYF

size: once
V: TRBV2
J: TRBJ1-5
D: TRBD1
DNA: TGTGCCAGCAGTGGACTCGGGTTAGGGGGCAAGAGCAATCAGCCCCAGCATTTT
CDR3: CASSGLGLGGKSNQPQHF

size: -
V: TRBV10-3
J: TRBJ1-4
D: -
DNA: TGTGCCATCAGTGAGTCGATGGGCACAGGGACCAAAGCAACTAATGAAAAACTGTTTTTT
CDR3: CAISESMGTGTKATNEKLFF

size: -
V: TRBV7-7
J: TRBJ2-2
D: -
DNA: TGTGCTAGCAGCTTAGAACTAAACACCGGGGAGCTGTTTTTT
CDR3: CASSLELNTGELFF

size: once
V: TRBV12-5
J: TRBJ1-2
D: -
DNA: TGTGCTAGTGGTTTATCGGCTAACTATGGCTACACCTTC
CDR3: CASGLSANYGYTF

size: few
V: TRBV7-6
J: TRBJ1-3
D: -
DNA: TGTGCCAGCAGCTTAGTTTACGGGGCCGCACGTAGGGGGAACACCATATATTTT
CDR3: CASSLVYGAARRGNTIYF

size: -
V: TRBV4-2
J: TRBJ2-3
D: TRBD2
DNA: TGTGCCAGCAGCCAACACACTAGCGGTAGCACAGATACGCAGTATTTT
CDR3: CASSQHTSGSTDTQYF

size: -
V: TRBV5-4
J: TRBJ2-1
D: TRBD2
DNA: TGTGCCAGCAGCTTACCTAGTAGCGGGAGGGGGTACAATGAGCAGTTCTTC
CDR3: CASSLPSSGRGYNEQFF

size: -
V: TRBV11-3
J: TRBJ2-1
D: TRBD2
DNA: TGTGCCAGCAGCCACAGACTAGCTCCCAATGAGCAGTTCTTC
CDR3: CASSHRLAPNEQFF

size: -
V: TRBV7-8
J: TRBJ1-4
D: TRBD1
DNA: TGTGCCAGCAGCCAGGACAGGGGGCTCGAAAAACTGTTTTTT
CDR3: CASSQDRGLEKLFF

size: -
V: TRBV3-1/TRBV3-2
J: TRBJ2-2
D: -
DNA: TGTGCCAGCAGCCAGGGCTACACCGGGGAGCTGTTTTTT
CDR3: CASSQGYTGELFF

size: -
V: TRBV9
J: TRBJ2-7
D: TRBD2
DNA: TGTGCCAGCAGCGTAGGCGGGAGGAGCTCCTACGAGCAGTACTTC
CDR3: CASSVGGRSSYEQYF

size: -
V: TRBV28
J: TRBJ2-7
D: -
DNA: TGTGCCAGCAGCCTTTATGGCCCCCCTGACGGAGTTGTATACGAGCAGTACTTC
CDR3: CASSLYGPPDGVVYEQYF

size: -
V: TRBV5-1
J: TRBJ2-1
D: TRBD1
DNA: TGCGCCAGCAATCGAATGAGGACAGGGTTCGATGAGCAGTTCTTC
CDR3: CASNRMRTGFDEQFF

size: -
V: TRBV28
J: TRBJ1-4
D: -
DNA: TGTGCCAGCAGTTTCAGTGCAACTAATGAAAAACTGTTTTTT
CDR3: CASSFSATNEKLFF

size: -
V: TRBV19
J: TRBJ2-3
D: -
DNA: TGTGCCAGTAGTATCGATGGTGGCCGCACAGATACGCAGTATTTT
CDR3: CASSIDGGRTDTQYF

size: -
V: TRBV27
J: TRBJ2-7
D: TRBD2
DNA: TGTGCCAGCAGTCCGTTAGCGGGAGTAGTCTACGAGCAGTACTTC
CDR3: CASSPLAGVVYEQYF

size: -
V: TRBV11-2
J: TRBJ1-2
D: -
DNA: TGTGCCAGCAGCCCTCCCCCGTTCGCGGGGTTGTGGGGCTACACCTTC
CDR3: CASSPPPFAGLWGYTF

size: -
V: TRBV9
J: TRBJ1-1
D: -
DNA: TGTGCCAGCAGCGTAGCCGGACAGTCGAACACTGAAGCTTTCTTT
CDR3: CASSVAGQSNTEAFF

size: -
V: TRBV27
J: TRBJ2-1
D: -
DNA: TGTGCCAGCAGTTCCACCCTCGCAACGAGCTCCTACAATGAGCAGTTCTTC
CDR3: CASSSTLATSSYNEQFF

size: -
V: TRBV6-1
J: TRBJ1-2
D: -
DNA: TGTGCCAGCAGTGAAGCTATCACTTTTACAGGGAAGGGCTACACCTTC
CDR3: CASSEAITFTGKGYTF

size: -
V: TRBV3-1/TRBV3-2
J: TRBJ2-1
D: -
DNA: TGTGCCAGCAGCCAAGATGTACAGGGTGTGAATGAGCAGTTCTTC
CDR3: CASSQDVQGVNEQFF

size: -
V: TRBV9
J: TRBJ2-1
D: -
DNA: TGTGCCAGCAGCTTTAGCAGGGTGAGCTCCTACAATGAGCAGTTCTTC
CDR3: CASSFSRVSSYNEQFF

size: -
V: TRBV6-5
J: TRBJ1-2
D: TRBD1
DNA: TGTGCCAGCAGTTACAGGACAGGGGGGGACGGCTACACCTTC
CDR3: CASSYRTGGDGYTF

size: -
V: TRBV11-2
J: TRBJ2-4
D: TRBD1
DNA: TGTGCCAGCAGCTTAGCAGGGGGTATCATTCAGTACTTC
CDR3: CASSLAGGIIQYF

size: -
V: TRBV5-1
J: TRBJ1-4
D: -
DNA: TGCGCCAGCAGCTGGGGAGCAACTAATGAAAAACTGTTTTTT
CDR3: CASSWGATNEKLFF

size: -
V: TRBV5-1
J: TRBJ2-2
D: TRBD2
DNA: TGCGCCAGCAGCTTGTCGGGAGGTCTTACCGGGGAGCTGTTTTTT
CDR3: CASSLSGGLTGELFF

size: -
V: TRBV29-1
J: TRBJ1-1
D: -
DNA: TGCAGCGTTGAAACCCGACTCACGGGGGACACTGAAGCTTTCTTT
CDR3: CSVETRLTGDTEAFF

size: -
V: TRBV4-1
J: TRBJ2-2
D: TRBD1
DNA: TGCGCCAGCAGCCAAGGGGGACAGGGGGCAGGCACCGGGGAGCTGTTTTTT
CDR3: CASSQGGQGAGTGELFF

size: few
V: TRBV12-3/TRBV12-4
J: TRBJ2-7
D: -
DNA: TGTGCCAGCAGCCATGACAGCTACGAGCAGTACTTC
CDR3: CASSHDSYEQYF

size: -
V: TRBV5-5
J: TRBJ2-1
D: TRBD2
DNA: TGTGCCAGCAGCTTGTTTGCGGGGGAACGCAATGAGCAGTTCTTC
CDR3: CASSLFAGERNEQFF

size: -
V: TRBV28
J: TRBJ1-4
D: TRBD1
DNA: TGTGCCAGCAGTCCCCGGACAGGGAAACTGTTTTTT
CDR3: CASSPRTGKLFF

size: -
V: TRBV5-1
J: TRBJ1-5
D: TRBD1
DNA: TGCGCCAGCAGCGTAACAGGGGACCAAAATCAGCCCCAGCATTTT
CDR3: CASSVTGDQNQPQHF

size: -
V: TRBV30
J: TRBJ1-2
D: -
DNA: TGTGCCTGGCCTACCCCGGGTAAGACGTATGGCTACACCTTC
CDR3: CAWPTPGKTYGYTF

size: -
V: TRBV3-1/TRBV3-2
J: TRBJ1-3
D: TRBD1
DNA: TGTGCCAGCAGCCAATTAGGACAGGCCGACCTAGAGTTCTCTGGAAACACCATATATTTT
CDR3: CASSQLGQADLEFSGNTIYF

size: -
V: TRBV14
J: TRBJ2-7
D: -
DNA: TGTGCCAGCAGCCCGAGAGGGCCAAACTACGAGCAGTACTTC
CDR3: CASSPRGPNYEQYF

size: -
V: TRBV18
J: TRBJ1-1
D: -
DNA: TGTGCCAGCTCACATAGTTTTAACACTGAAGCTTTCTTT
CDR3: CASSHSFNTEAFF

size: -
V: TRBV28
J: TRBJ2-7
D: TRBD2
DNA: TGTGCCAGCAGTTTAGGGACTAGCGGCACCTACGAGCAGTACTTC
CDR3: CASSLGTSGTYEQYF

size: once
V: TRBV7-9
J: TRBJ2-1
D: -
DNA: TGTGCCAGCAGCTTAGGCGGAGTGGACGGGGATGAGCAGTTCTTC
CDR3: CASSLGGVDGDEQFF

size: -
V: TRBV5-5
J: TRBJ2-1
D: TRBD2
DNA: TGTGCCAGCAGCTTAACCTGGGCGCGGGAGGGCAATGAGCAGTTCTTC
CDR3: CASSLTWAREGNEQFF

size: -
V: TRBV5-4
J: TRBJ1-1
D: -
DNA: TGTGCCAGCAGCCCAAGCCTCGGACACTTGGCGGGAAACACTGAAGCTTTCTTT
CDR3: CASSPSLGHLAGNTEAFF

size: -
V: TRBV7-9
J: TRBJ2-7
D: -
DNA: TGTGCCAGCGGTCCAGTACCCTACGAGCAGTACTTC
CDR3: CASGPVPYEQYF

size: -
V: TRBV19
J: TRBJ2-3
D: -
DNA: TGTGCCAGTAGTATGAGAGGGACAGATACGCAGTATTTT
CDR3: CASSMRGTDTQYF

size: -
V: TRBV5-1
J: TRBJ1-2
D: TRBD1
DNA: TGCGCCAGCAGCTTCCAGGGGGCGATCGGTGGTGGCTACACCTTC
CDR3: CASSFQGAIGGGYTF

size: -
V: TRBV11-3
J: TRBJ2-1
D: -
DNA: TGTGCCAGCAGCTTAGAACAGAGCTCCTACAATGAGCAGTTCTTC
CDR3: CASSLEQSSYNEQFF

size: -
V: TRBV18
J: TRBJ2-2
D: -
DNA: TGTGCCAGCTCACCGGTAGAGAACACCGGGGAGCTGTTTTTT
CDR3: CASSPVENTGELFF

size: -
V: TRBV27
J: TRBJ2-1
D: -
DNA: TGTGCCACCCGACTCCTGGAGTCCTACAATGAGCAGTTCTTC
CDR3: CATRLLESYNEQFF

size: -
V: TRBV9
J: TRBJ2-2
D: TRBD2
DNA: TGTGCCAGCAGCTCCCCTAGCGGGAGAGGTAGAACCGGGGAGCTGTTTTTT
CDR3: CASSSPSGRGRTGELFF